The entry that follows covers one T cell receptor beta chain sequence. No antigen is known for it. Base qualities are missing; no much larger clone stands one base away. This specimen belongs to a study of T cell responses to AZD1222 COVID-19 vaccine (dated by TCRdb to about 2021). With regard to the full study: TCR sequencing covered some 240 trial participants: nearly 210 given two doses of AZD1222 and about 26 given two doses of MenACWY control vaccine. Trial participants were enrolled by age into subgroups of 18-55, 56-69 and 70-plus years, and around 150, 28 and 57 TCR-sequenced participants, respectively, were included in these subgroups. Here is what the overall study found, with its caveats: Vaccine-associated CD4 TCRs spanned the whole spike protein, with dominant responses in regions 160-218 and 743-854. Epitopes outside the regions mutated in the B.1.351 and B.1.1.7 variants were reportedly recognized by nearly half of the unique spike-specific TCRs. Because no day 14 peak-response samples were available, the repertoires could be characterized only after the peak T cell response. In the small 56-69-year group, the increase in depth fell short of significance, most likely because of low power. Most participants were white British and females outnumbered males, and the authors suggested that clonal diversity may have been underestimated. Spike-specific TCR breadth and depth rose significantly after two AZD1222 doses compared with day 0 and with MenACWY recipients. Conclusions about previously exposed vaccinees were limited because only a handful of AZD1222 recipients were SARS-CoV-2 seropositive at baseline.

The CDR3 regions of human TCRbeta chains were analyzed by immunosequencing. In the authors' own workflow: TCRs in the repertoires were matched against a reference library of SARS-CoV-2-specific TCRs that had been generated with the MIRA antigen-specificity platform. Breadth was defined as the fraction of unique TCRs that were SARS-CoV-2-associated, and depth was defined as the fraction of total T cells that were SARS-CoV-2-associated. Using the MIRA data, every spike-specific TCR was mapped to the spike region that the TCR reacted to and assigned to either a CD4 or a CD8 class. Log10-transformed breadth and depth values were compared by one-way ANOVA with Sidak's multiple comparisons tests. Not all clones reach the TCRdb copy of this immuneACCESS table, which keeps in-frame sequences only. Checked studies attribute under half of the gap to unresolved V genes and leave the rest unexplained. V and J calls and clone size follow that table, whereas D and trimming were derived from the DNA. This sample holds around 150,000 clones; approximately 90% were observed only once. The ten largest clones take up roughly 3.2% of the sample.

The time point label here, explained by the study, means: about 28 days (+/-7) after the second vaccine dose. AZD1222 recipients whose second dose came at about 4 weeks and those whose second dose came at about 12 weeks were combined into one group, since spike-specific TCR depth and breadth did not differ between the two schedules. Samples from vaccinated people were obtained from the UK trials COV001 and COV002, which included a single-blind randomized controlled phase 2/3 trial of AZD1222 (ChAdOx1 nCoV-19) in healthy adults. For TCRbeta chain sequencing, PBMC samples were collected from trial participants at day 0 and at day 28 after the second dose. CDR1 and CDR2 are drawn from the germline V gene: SQVTM, ANQGSEA. Measured from the cysteine to the phenylalanine, the CDR3 is 11 residues long. The retained sequence is limited to the CDR3, 33 bases, with the frame set at the first base. For this chain, trimming is 7 bases at the V end and 7 bases at the J end, and the number of junction bases without a gene match is 4.

The V gene is TRBV29-1 and the J gene is TRBJ1-1; 9 nucleotides in the junction match TRBD1. Source: peripheral blood, taken 28 days after the second AZD1222 dose. The receptor was isolated from an adult who received the AZD1222 COVID-19 vaccine. CDR3 region: CSGGQGYEAFF. The DNA sequence follows: TGCAGCGGTGGACAGGGGTATGAAGCTTTCTTT.